The present TCR beta chain was sequenced within a study of T cells in Graves' hyperthyroidism and ophthalmopathy. Details on this clonotype: The junction shows a germline mismatch at one end, possibly a read error.

The CDR3 is made up of 14 amino acids. The germline V gene has CDR1 WSHSY and CDR2 SAAADI. The TCR beta CDR3 regions underwent amplification using RNA transcripts as the source. First-round RT-PCR of the TCR CDR3 relied on the HTBI primer set. One entry per CDR3 protein results from TCRdb running MiXCR on the multiplex PCR reads. Of 550,000 to 600,000 distinct CDR3 sequences in the sample, 46% were seen once. V is TRBV10-2 and J is TRBJ2-5, with D uncertain. This TCR derives from an adult woman with Graves' disease, either hyperthyroidism or ophthalmopathy (not recorded which). Sequenced material: peripheral blood or thyroid tissue (not recorded which). The CDR3 region has the DNA TGTGCCAGCAGTGAAAACGCGGCCCAAGAGACCCAGTACTTC. Translation gives CASSENAAQETQYF.